These T cell receptor beta chains were read from a single sample in a study of T cells after yellow fever vaccination. TCRdb recomputed calls from the 5' RACE reads with MiXCR, one row per CDR3 protein. The profile covers approximately 120,000 distinct CDR3 sequences, with around 15% appearing a single time and approximately 39% taken by the ten largest. The specimen was CD8+ T cells sorted from PBMCs, collected 5 days after the yellow fever booster vaccination. Every receptor here comes from a man aged 18-30 years who received the YFV17D yellow fever vaccine. The conserved cysteine and the conserved F or W are not part of the CDR3 here. Fields, in order: V gene, J gene, CDR3 protein.

v_call: TRBV4-3; j_call: TRBJ2-4; cdr3_aa: ASSQGTGTKNIQY
v_call: TRBV20-1; j_call: TRBJ2-5; cdr3_aa: SAPSPPERGGQETQY
v_call: TRBV6-2/TRBV6-3; j_call: TRBJ1-2; cdr3_aa: ASSYPNPGRSFSNYGYT
v_call: TRBV30; j_call: TRBJ2-7; cdr3_aa: AWSAGLPVIYEQY
v_call: TRBV29-1; j_call: TRBJ1-2; cdr3_aa: SVEDTGNYGYT
v_call: TRBV29-1; j_call: TRBJ1-2; cdr3_aa: SVWGGMGYGYT
v_call: TRBV4-3; j_call: TRBJ2-2; cdr3_aa: ASSPSGGTGELF
v_call: TRBV7-8; j_call: TRBJ1-1; cdr3_aa: ASSSLTGIRVTEAF
v_call: TRBV27; j_call: TRBJ2-2; cdr3_aa: ASSSSQASTGELF
v_call: TRBV12-3/TRBV12-4; j_call: TRBJ2-5; cdr3_aa: ASTRGGGGQETQY
v_call: TRBV6-5; j_call: TRBJ2-7; cdr3_aa: ASSNEQGLVGEQY
v_call: TRBV7-2; j_call: TRBJ2-7; cdr3_aa: ASSLGLPGQEQY
v_call: TRBV7-9; j_call: TRBJ1-2; cdr3_aa: ASSPGQGARDYGYT
v_call: TRBV4-1; j_call: TRBJ2-7; cdr3_aa: ASSPYRENEQY
v_call: TRBV6-5; j_call: TRBJ2-3; cdr3_aa: ASRTLDTQY
v_call: TRBV12-3/TRBV12-4; j_call: TRBJ2-4; cdr3_aa: ASRPGQGALQAKNIQY
v_call: TRBV29-1; j_call: TRBJ2-2; cdr3_aa: SATGSDTGELF
v_call: TRBV29-1; j_call: TRBJ2-1; cdr3_aa: SVDGTSGGRSNEQF
v_call: TRBV12-3/TRBV12-4; j_call: TRBJ2-5; cdr3_aa: ASRGDIQETQY
v_call: TRBV7-9; j_call: TRBJ2-1; cdr3_aa: ASSFTSPYNEQF
v_call: TRBV4-1; j_call: TRBJ2-1; cdr3_aa: ASRSVGGGSYNEQF
v_call: TRBV21-1; j_call: TRBJ2-7; cdr3_aa: ASSKHRGGGSYEQY
v_call: TRBV6-2/TRBV6-3; j_call: TRBJ2-5; cdr3_aa: ASSYRPVADPGETQY
v_call: TRBV6-2/TRBV6-3; j_call: TRBJ1-5; cdr3_aa: ASSYLGQMSNQPQH
v_call: TRBV2; j_call: TRBJ1-6; cdr3_aa: ASSEGADLGSPLH
v_call: TRBV20-1; j_call: TRBJ1-5; cdr3_aa: SARAVPGTRNQPQH
v_call: TRBV13; j_call: TRBJ2-7; cdr3_aa: ASSKRSTEDEQY
v_call: TRBV5-1; j_call: TRBJ2-7; cdr3_aa: ASSVGVGGPDEQY
v_call: TRBV9; j_call: TRBJ1-5; cdr3_aa: ASSVWGAGQPQH
v_call: TRBV2; j_call: TRBJ2-3; cdr3_aa: ASTGAGTSDTQY
v_call: TRBV7-6; j_call: TRBJ2-1; cdr3_aa: ASSSGTGAHNEQF
v_call: TRBV5-4; j_call: TRBJ2-1; cdr3_aa: ASSLGPGAYNEQF
v_call: TRBV4-1; j_call: TRBJ1-5; cdr3_aa: ASSQDLRQEGNQPQH
v_call: TRBV10-3; j_call: TRBJ1-1; cdr3_aa: AILGGPMNTEAF
v_call: TRBV6-6; j_call: TRBJ2-3; cdr3_aa: ASSYVAGHTDTQY
v_call: TRBV24-1; j_call: TRBJ2-3; cdr3_aa: ATSDVRDRGADTQY
v_call: TRBV5-5; j_call: TRBJ1-2; cdr3_aa: ASSLEQGYGYT
v_call: TRBV9; j_call: TRBJ1-4; cdr3_aa: ASSVEGTNAMRLF
v_call: TRBV29-1; j_call: TRBJ2-7; cdr3_aa: SGAGTSGTYEQY
v_call: TRBV19; j_call: TRBJ2-2; cdr3_aa: ASSIGTGELF
v_call: TRBV20-1; j_call: TRBJ2-1; cdr3_aa: SARGRTGAHSFYNEQF
v_call: TRBV5-1; j_call: TRBJ2-3; cdr3_aa: ASSSKQGAFRDTQY
v_call: TRBV5-1; j_call: TRBJ1-1; cdr3_aa: ASSMDPGNTEAF
v_call: TRBV5-5; j_call: TRBJ1-1; cdr3_aa: ASSPVRLNTEAF
v_call: TRBV2; j_call: TRBJ2-3; cdr3_aa: ASSDEWNRVDTQY
v_call: TRBV13; j_call: TRBJ2-2; cdr3_aa: ASSYARGGPTGELF
v_call: TRBV5-1; j_call: TRBJ2-2; cdr3_aa: ASSPGLANTGELF
v_call: TRBV11-1; j_call: TRBJ2-3; cdr3_aa: ASSPRLTSGATDTQY